This T cell receptor (beta chain) appears in the sequencing data of a study of blood T cells in healthy people across ages. Study-level information: Capturing about one barcoded beta molecule per two T cells was achieved by template switching.

Between the trimmed V and J ends, which lost 2 bases and 5 bases, there was a span of 6 bases. Germline CDR1 reads MNHNS; CDR2 reads SASEGT. CDR3 length: 12 residues. This clonotype was seen at least ten times. The antigen is unknown. A second PCR of 7 to 11 cycles used a sample-barcoded 5' primer and a J-beta primer mix. Each cDNA molecule received a tag from a template-switch adaptor that had 12 random nucleotides. CDR3-containing paired-end reads numbered at least 3 million in each sample. TCRdb re-called the 5' RACE reads with MiXCR, one entry per CDR3 protein. Of 710,000 or so distinct CDR3 sequences listed, about 30% are singletons. Broader study findings: From one million sequenced T cells, diversity estimates were lower bounds.

Input material: blood. The origin of this receptor is a woman aged 80 or over in good health. V is TRBV6-1 and J is TRBJ1-2; D may be TRBD1 (5 bases). Written as DNA, the CDR3 is TGTGCCAGCAGTGAACAGGGTTATGGCTACACCTTC. It codes for CASSEQGYGYTF.